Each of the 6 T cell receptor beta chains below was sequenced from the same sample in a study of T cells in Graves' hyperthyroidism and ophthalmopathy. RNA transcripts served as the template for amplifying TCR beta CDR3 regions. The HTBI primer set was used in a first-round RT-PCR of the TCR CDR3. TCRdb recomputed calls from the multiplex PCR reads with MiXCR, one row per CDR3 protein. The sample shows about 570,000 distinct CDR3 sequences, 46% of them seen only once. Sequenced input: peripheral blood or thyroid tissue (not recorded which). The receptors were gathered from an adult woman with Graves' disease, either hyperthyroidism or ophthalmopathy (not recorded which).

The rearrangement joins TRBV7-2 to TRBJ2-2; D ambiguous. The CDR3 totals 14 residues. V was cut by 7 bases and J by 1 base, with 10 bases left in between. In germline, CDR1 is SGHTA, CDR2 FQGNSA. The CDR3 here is CASTRQMNTGELFF. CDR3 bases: TGTGCCAGCACCCGGCAGATGAACACCGGGGAGCTGTTTTTT.

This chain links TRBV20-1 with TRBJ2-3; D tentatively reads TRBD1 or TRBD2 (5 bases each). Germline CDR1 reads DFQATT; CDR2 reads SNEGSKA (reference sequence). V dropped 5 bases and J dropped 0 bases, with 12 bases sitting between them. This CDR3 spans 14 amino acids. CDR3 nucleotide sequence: TGCAGTGCTGGGGGAAGCGGAAGCACAGATACGCAGTATTTT. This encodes CSAGGSGSTDTQYF.

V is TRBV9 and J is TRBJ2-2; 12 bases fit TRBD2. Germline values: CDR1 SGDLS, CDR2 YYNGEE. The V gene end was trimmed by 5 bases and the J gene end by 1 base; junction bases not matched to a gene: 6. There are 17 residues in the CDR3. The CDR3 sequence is CASSPLAGGENTGELFF. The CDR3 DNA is TGTGCCAGCAGTCCCCTAGCGGGGGGGGAGAACACCGGGGAGCTGTTTTTT.

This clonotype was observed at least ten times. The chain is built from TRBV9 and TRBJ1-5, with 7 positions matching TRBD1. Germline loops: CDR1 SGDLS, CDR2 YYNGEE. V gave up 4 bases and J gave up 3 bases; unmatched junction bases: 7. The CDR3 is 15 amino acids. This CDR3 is CASSPMGTDNQPQHF. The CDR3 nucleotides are TGTGCCAGCAGCCCAATGGGGACAGACAATCAGCCCCAGCATTTT. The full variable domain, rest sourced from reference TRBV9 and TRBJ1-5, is DSGVTQTPKHLITATGQRVTLRCSPRSGDLSVYWYQQSLDQGLQFLIQYYNGEERAKGNILERFSAQQFPDLHSELNLSSLELGDSALYFCASSPMGTDNQPQHFGDGTRLSIL.

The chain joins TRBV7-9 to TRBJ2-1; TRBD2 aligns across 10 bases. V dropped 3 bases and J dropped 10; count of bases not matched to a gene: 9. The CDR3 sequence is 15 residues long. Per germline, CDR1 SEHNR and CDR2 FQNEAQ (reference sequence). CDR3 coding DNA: TGTGCCAGCAGCTTCCAACTAGCGGGACCGAAAGAGCAGTTCTTC. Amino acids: CASSFQLAGPKEQFF. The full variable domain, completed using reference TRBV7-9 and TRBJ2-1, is DTGVSQNPRHKITKRGQNVTFRCDPISEHNRLYWYRQTLGQGPEFLTYFQNEAQLEKSRLLSDRFSAERPKGSFSTLEIQRTEQGDSAMYLCASSFQLAGPKEQFFGPGTRLTVL.

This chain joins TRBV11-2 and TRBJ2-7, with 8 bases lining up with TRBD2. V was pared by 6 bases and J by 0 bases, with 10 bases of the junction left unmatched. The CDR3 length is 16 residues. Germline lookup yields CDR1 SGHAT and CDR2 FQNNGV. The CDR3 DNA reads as TGTGCCAGCAGTTCGCCGTTGACTAGCGACTCCTACGAGCAGTACTTC. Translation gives CASSSPLTSDSYEQYF. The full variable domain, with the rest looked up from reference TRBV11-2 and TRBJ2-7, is EAGVAQSPRYKIIEKRQSVAFWCNPISGHATLYWYQQILGQGPKLLIQFQNNGVVDDSQLPKDRFSAERLKGVDSTLKIQPAKLEDSAVYLCASSSPLTSDSYEQYFGPGTRLTVT.